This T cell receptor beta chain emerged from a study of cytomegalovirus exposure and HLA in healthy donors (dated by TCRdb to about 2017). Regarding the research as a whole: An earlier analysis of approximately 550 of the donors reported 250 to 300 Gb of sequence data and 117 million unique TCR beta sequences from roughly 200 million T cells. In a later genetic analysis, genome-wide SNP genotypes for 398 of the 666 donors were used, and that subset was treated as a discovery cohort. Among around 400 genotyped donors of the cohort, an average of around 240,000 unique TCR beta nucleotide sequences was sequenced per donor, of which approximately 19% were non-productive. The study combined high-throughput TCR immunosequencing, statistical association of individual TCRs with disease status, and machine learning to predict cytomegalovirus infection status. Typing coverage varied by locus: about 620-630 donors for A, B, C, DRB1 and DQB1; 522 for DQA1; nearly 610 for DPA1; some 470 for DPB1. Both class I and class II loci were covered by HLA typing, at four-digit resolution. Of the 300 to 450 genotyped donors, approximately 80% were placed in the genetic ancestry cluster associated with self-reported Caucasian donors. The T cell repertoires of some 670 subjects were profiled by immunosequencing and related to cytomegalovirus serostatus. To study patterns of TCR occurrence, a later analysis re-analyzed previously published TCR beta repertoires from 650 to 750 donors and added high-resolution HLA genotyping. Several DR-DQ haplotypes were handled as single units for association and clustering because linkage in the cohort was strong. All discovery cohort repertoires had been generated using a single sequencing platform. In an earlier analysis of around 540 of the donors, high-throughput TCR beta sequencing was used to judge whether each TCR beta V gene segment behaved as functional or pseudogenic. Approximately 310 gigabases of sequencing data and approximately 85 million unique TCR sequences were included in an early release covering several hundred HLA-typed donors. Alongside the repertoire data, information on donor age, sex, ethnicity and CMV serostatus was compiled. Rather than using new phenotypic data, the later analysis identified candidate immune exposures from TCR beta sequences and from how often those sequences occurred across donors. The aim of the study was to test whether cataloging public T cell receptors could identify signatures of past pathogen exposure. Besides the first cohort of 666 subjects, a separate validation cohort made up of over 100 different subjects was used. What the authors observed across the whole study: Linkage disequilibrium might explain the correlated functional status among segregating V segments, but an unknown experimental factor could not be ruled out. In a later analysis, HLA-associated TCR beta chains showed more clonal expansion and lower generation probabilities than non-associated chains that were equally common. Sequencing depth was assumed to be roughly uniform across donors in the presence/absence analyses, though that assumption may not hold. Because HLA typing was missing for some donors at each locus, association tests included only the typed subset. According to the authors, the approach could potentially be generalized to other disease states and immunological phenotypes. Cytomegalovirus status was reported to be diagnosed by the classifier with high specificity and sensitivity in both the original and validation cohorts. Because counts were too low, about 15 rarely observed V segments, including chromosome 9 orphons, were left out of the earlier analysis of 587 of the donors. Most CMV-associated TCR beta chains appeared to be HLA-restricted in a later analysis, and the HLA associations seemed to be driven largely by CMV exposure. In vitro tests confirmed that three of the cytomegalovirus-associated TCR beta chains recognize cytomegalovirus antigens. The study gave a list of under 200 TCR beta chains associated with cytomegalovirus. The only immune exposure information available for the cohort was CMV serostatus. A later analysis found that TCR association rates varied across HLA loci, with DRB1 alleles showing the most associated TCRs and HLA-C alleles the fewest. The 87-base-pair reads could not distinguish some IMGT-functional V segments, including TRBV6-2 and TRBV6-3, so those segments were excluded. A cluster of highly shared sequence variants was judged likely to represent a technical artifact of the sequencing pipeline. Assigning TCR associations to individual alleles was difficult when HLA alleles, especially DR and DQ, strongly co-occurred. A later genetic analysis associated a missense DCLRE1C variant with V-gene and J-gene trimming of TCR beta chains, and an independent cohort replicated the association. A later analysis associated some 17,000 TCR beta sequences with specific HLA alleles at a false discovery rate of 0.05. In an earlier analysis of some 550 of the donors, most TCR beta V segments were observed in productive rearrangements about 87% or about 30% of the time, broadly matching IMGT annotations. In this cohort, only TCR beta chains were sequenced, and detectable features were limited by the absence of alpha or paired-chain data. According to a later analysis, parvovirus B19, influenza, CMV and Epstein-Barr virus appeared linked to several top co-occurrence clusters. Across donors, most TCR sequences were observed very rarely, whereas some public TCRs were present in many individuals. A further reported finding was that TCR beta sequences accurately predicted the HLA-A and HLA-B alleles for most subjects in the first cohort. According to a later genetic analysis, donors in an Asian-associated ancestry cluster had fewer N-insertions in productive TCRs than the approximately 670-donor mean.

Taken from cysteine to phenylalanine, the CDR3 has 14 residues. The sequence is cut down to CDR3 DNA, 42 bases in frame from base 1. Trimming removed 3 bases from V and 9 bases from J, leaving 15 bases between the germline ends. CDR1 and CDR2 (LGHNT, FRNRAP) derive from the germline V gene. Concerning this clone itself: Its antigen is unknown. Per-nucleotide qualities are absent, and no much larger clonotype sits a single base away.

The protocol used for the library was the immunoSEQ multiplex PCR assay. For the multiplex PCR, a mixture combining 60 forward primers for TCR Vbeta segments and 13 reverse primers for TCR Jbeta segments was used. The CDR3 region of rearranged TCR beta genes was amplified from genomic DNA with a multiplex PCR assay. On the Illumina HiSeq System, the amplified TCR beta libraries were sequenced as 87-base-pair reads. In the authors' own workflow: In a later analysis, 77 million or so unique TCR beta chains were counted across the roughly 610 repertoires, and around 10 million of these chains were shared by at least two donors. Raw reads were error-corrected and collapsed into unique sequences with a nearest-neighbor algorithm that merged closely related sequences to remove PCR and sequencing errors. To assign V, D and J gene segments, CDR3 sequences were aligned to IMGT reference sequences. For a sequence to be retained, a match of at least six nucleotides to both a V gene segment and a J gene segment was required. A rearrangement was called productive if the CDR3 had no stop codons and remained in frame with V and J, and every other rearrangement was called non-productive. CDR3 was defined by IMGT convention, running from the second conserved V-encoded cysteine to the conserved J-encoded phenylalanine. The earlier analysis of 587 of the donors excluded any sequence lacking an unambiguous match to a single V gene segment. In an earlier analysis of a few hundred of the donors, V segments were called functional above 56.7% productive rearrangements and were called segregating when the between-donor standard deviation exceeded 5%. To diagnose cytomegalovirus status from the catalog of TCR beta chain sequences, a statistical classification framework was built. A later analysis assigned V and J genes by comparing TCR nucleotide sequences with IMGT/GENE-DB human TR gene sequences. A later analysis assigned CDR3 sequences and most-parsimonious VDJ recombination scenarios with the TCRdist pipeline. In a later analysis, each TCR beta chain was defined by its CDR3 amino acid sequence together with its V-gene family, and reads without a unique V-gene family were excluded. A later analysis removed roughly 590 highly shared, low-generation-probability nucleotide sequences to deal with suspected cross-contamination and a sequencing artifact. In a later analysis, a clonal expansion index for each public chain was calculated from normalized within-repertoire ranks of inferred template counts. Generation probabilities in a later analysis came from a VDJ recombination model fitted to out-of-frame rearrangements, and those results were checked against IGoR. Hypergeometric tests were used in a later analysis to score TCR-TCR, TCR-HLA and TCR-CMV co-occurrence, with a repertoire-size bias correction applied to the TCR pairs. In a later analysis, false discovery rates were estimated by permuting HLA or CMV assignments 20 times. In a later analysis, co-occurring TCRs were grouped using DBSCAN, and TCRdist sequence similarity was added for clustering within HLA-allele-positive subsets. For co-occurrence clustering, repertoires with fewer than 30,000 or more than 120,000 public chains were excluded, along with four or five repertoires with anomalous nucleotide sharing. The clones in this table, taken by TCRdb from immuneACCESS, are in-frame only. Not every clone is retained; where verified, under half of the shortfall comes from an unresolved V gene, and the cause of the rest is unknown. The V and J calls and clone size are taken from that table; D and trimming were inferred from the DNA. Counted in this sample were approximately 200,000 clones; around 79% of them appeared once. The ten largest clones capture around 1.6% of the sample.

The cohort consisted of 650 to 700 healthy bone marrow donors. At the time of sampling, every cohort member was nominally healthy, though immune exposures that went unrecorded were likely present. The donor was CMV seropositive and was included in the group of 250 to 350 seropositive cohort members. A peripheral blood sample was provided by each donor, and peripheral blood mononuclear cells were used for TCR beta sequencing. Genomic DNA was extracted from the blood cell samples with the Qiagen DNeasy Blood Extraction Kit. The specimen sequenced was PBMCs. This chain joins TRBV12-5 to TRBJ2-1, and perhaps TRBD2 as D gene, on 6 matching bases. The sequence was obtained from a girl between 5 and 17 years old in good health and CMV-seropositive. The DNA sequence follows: TGTGCTAGTGGTTTAATAGCGTTCGGGGGTGAGCAGTTCTTC. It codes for CASGLIAFGGEQFF.